Listed below are T cell receptor beta chains from one sample, sequenced in a study of identifying expanded T cells in peripheral blood. Profiling relied on immunoSEQ multiplex PCR, and the TCRdb table lists in-frame clones only, not all of them. Of 45,000 to 65,000 clones in the sample, 82% were seen once. Sequences were obtained from blood. Receptor source: a person between 18 and 75 years old in good health. Each CDR3 is given with its conserved first and last residue. A D gene is named only where the DNA matches it firmly. Not every row has a clone size; where given, it reads once, few, many or a size class.

j_gene,v_gene,d_gene,abundance,CDR3nt,CDR3aa
TRBJ1-5,TRBV4-1,.,.,TGCGCCAGCAGCCAGAGGCGTGGGAGCAATCAGCCCCAGCATTTT,CASSQRRGSNQPQHF
TRBJ1-2,TRBV6-1,TRBD1,.,TGTGCCGGTTCTACAGGGGATTGGTATGGCTACACCTTC,CAGSTGDWYGYTF
TRBJ2-7,TRBV7-2,TRBD2,.,TGTGCCAGCAGTAGGCGGGAGATCGCCTACGGGCAGTACTTC,CASSRREIAYGQYF
TRBJ2-5,TRBV29-1,.,.,TGCAGCGTTGGACAGAGGGGGTTTATGGAGACCCAGTACTTC,CSVGQRGFMETQYF
TRBJ2-3,TRBV10-3,TRBD1,.,TGTGCCATCAGAAACGGACAGGCAGATACGCAGTATTTT,CAIRNGQADTQYF
TRBJ2-5,TRBV10-3,.,medium-sized,TGTGCCATCTCGCCGGGAGAGACCCAGTACTTC,CAISPGETQYF
TRBJ1-2,TRBV12-5,.,.,TGTGCTAGTGGTTCTCTACCACCGCTCGAACAGGGTACGGACTATGGCTACACCTTC,CASGSLPPLEQGTDYGYTF
TRBJ1-2,TRBV21-1,.,.,TGTGCCAGCAGCAAAACAGACAGGGATCGCTACACCTTC,CASSKTDRDRYTF
TRBJ2-1,TRBV4-3,.,.,TGCGCCAGCAGCCCCGAATTTGGCTCCTACAATGAGCAGTTCTTC,CASSPEFGSYNEQFF
TRBJ1-6,TRBV2,TRBD1,.,TGTGCCAGCATGGACAGGGAGGATTCACCCCTCCACTTT,CASMDREDSPLHF
TRBJ1-5,TRBV7-8,.,.,TGTGCCAGCAGCTCTTACTATCAGCCCCAGCATTTT,CASSSYYQPQHF
TRBJ1-5,TRBV27,TRBD1,.,TGTGCCAGCCGAGGGACAGGGTTCAGCAATCAGCCCCAGCATTTT,CASRGTGFSNQPQHF
TRBJ2-5,TRBV10-3,.,once,TGTGCCATCAGTGACCAGTGGGGGGAAGAGACCCAGTACTTC,CAISDQWGEETQYF
TRBJ1-1,TRBV10-3,TRBD1,few,TGTGCCATCAGTGCCGGGACAGTAAACACTGAAGCTTTCTTT,CAISAGTVNTEAFF
TRBJ1-3,TRBV6-1,.,.,TGTGCCAGCAGCGTTACGAGAACTGGAAACACCATATATTTT,CASSVTRTGNTIYF
TRBJ2-2,TRBV7-2,.,.,TGTGCCAGCGACCGCCACACCGGGGAGCTGTTTTTT,CASDRHTGELFF
TRBJ2-5,TRBV7-9,.,.,TGTGCCAGCAACCAATATCCCTTATTCGAGCCAGAGACCCAGTACTTC,CASNQYPLFEPETQYF
TRBJ2-5,TRBV6-6,.,.,TGTGCCAGCAGTCCCCCGGGGCTTGGAGAGACCCAGTACTTC,CASSPPGLGETQYF
TRBJ2-7,TRBV28,.,once,TGTGCCAGCAGTCTTCCGAGTGGGGGTGGTGGTGAGCAGTACTTC,CASSLPSGGGGEQYF
TRBJ1-1,TRBV6-5,TRBD1,.,TGTGCCAGCAAAGTAAAGGAGGCACAGGGGACTGAAGCTTTCTTT,CASKVKEAQGTEAFF
TRBJ1-1,TRBV9,.,.,TGTGCCAGCAGCGTGTCAGGGGACACTGAAGCTTTCTTT,CASSVSGDTEAFF
TRBJ1-1,TRBV9,.,few,TGTGCCAGCAGCGTAGCGGGAGCGGGCACTGAAGCTTTCTTT,CASSVAGAGTEAFF
TRBJ1-5,TRBV7-2,.,many,TGTGCCAGCAGCTCGCTAGGGGGATTTAGTCAGCCCCAGCATTTT,CASSSLGGFSQPQHF
TRBJ2-3,TRBV5-1,.,few,TGCGCCAGCAGCGGGGGAAATAGCGAGGGCACGCAGTATTTT,CASSGGNSEGTQYF
TRBJ1-2,TRBV6-5,.,.,TGTGCCAGCAGTTACCGGGAGAGGGACTATGGCTACACCTTC,CASSYRERDYGYTF
TRBJ1-5,TRBV6-5,TRBD1,.,TGTGCCAGCAGTTATCAGGGGGGGAATCAGCCCCAGCATTTT,CASSYQGGNQPQHF
TRBJ2-7,TRBV11-3,.,.,TGTGCCAGCAGCCCCGGTGGGGGAATCCCTACCGAGCAGTACTTC,CASSPGGGIPTEQYF
TRBJ1-2,TRBV2,.,once,TGTGCCAGCACCGCCTGGGGGGGGAACTATGGCTACACCTTC,CASTAWGGNYGYTF
TRBJ2-3,TRBV6-1,TRBD1,.,TGTGCCAGCAGTGAGCGGGACAGGGGGCCTGATACGCAGTATTTT,CASSERDRGPDTQYF
TRBJ2-5,TRBV27,.,.,TGTGCCAGCAGTTTATCCGGGGAGACCCAGTACTTC,CASSLSGETQYF
TRBJ2-5,TRBV7-2,.,.,TGTGCCAGCAGCTTACGTCCGAGCCCCCAAGAGACCCAGTACTTC,CASSLRPSPQETQYF
TRBJ2-5,TRBV6-1,.,once,TGTGCCAGCAAGAAGGTACAAGAGACCCAGTACTTC,CASKKVQETQYF
TRBJ1-2,TRBV20-1,.,few,TGCAGTGCTAGCTATGGCTACACCTTC,CSASYGYTF
TRBJ2-1,TRBV7-3,.,.,TGTGCCAGCAGCGTATACAATGAGCAGTTCTTC,CASSVYNEQFF
TRBJ2-5,TRBV4-2,.,.,TGTGCCAGCAGCCAAGTCGTTTCTAGCGAACAAGAGACCCAGTACTTC,CASSQVVSSEQETQYF
TRBJ1-5,TRBV6-6,.,few,TGTGCCAGCAGCCCTCGGGAAGTCAATCAGCCCCAGCATTTT,CASSPREVNQPQHF
TRBJ2-5,TRBV4-3,.,.,TGCGCCAGCAGCCGGGATCGGGGCCCGAGGGCCCAGTACTTC,CASSRDRGPRAQYF
TRBJ2-5,TRBV15,TRBD2,few,TGTGCCACCAGCGCGAGCGGGAGTGGTGAGACCCAGTACTTC,CATSASGSGETQYF
TRBJ2-1,TRBV7-3,.,.,TGTGCCAGCAGCACTACCGGGACCACCTACAATGAGCAGTTCTTC,CASSTTGTTYNEQFF
TRBJ2-1,TRBV7-7,.,.,TGTGCCAGCAGCCCCCTAAACAATGAGCAGTTCTTC,CASSPLNNEQFF
TRBJ2-5,TRBV9,TRBD2,.,TGTGCCAGCAGCGTTACTAGCGGGGGGGCTGGGACCCAGTACTTC,CASSVTSGGAGTQYF
TRBJ1-2,TRBV5-1,.,.,TGCGCCAGCAGCGCTGAAGAGCTATCCTATGGCTACACCTTC,CASSAEELSYGYTF
TRBJ2-3,TRBV9,.,.,TGTGCCAGCAGCGTAGGTGGCGCGGGACCTAGCACAGATACGCAGTATTTT,CASSVGGAGPSTDTQYF
TRBJ2-1,TRBV2,TRBD1,.,TGTGCCAGCAGACCGTCCCGGGACAGGGTTAATGAGCAGTTCTTC,CASRPSRDRVNEQFF
TRBJ2-3,TRBV15,TRBD2,.,TGTGCCACCAGCACAGGACTAGCGGGGGACACAGATACGCAGTATTTT,CATSTGLAGDTDTQYF
TRBJ2-2,TRBV7-2,.,.,TGTGCCAGCAGCTTAGAAAGGGGCACCGGGGAGCTGTTTTTT,CASSLERGTGELFF
TRBJ1-1,TRBV5-1,.,.,TGCGCCAGCAGCTTGGTGCAGGGGCTGAACACTGAAGCTTTCTTT,CASSLVQGLNTEAFF
TRBJ2-3,TRBV2,.,.,TGTGCCAGCAGTGATGTGGGTGTTTCAGATACGCAGTATTTT,CASSDVGVSDTQYF
TRBJ2-5,TRBV6-6,.,.,TGTGCCAGCAGTTACTCCCGGGGCCAAGAGACCCAGTACTTC,CASSYSRGQETQYF
TRBJ2-3,TRBV2,.,.,TGTGCCAGCAGTGGCCCTCAGGGGACCGCGCAGTATTTT,CASSGPQGTAQYF
TRBJ1-2,TRBV9,.,.,TGTGCCAGCAGCGTAATGGGGGGCTCTAACTATGGCTACACCTTC,CASSVMGGSNYGYTF
TRBJ2-5,TRBV5-4,TRBD2,.,TGTGCCAGCAGCCCGAGCGGGGGGAGAAGCCAAGAGACCCAGTACTTC,CASSPSGGRSQETQYF
TRBJ1-5,TRBV5-5,.,.,TGTGCCAGCAGCTTGGAGGGTGGTGAACAGCCCCAGCATTTT,CASSLEGGEQPQHF
TRBJ1-2,TRBV27,TRBD1,.,TGTGCCAGCAGCCTAAATAAGGGACAGGGAAGCTATGGCTACACCTTC,CASSLNKGQGSYGYTF
TRBJ2-2,TRBV6-1,.,.,TGTGCCAGCAGTGGAGGGGGAGGTCTACACGGGGAGCTGTTTTTT,CASSGGGGLHGELFF
TRBJ2-7,TRBV27,.,.,TGTGCCAGCTCTCCAGGGGCCGGCTACGAGCAGTACTTC,CASSPGAGYEQYF
TRBJ1-3,TRBV9,.,.,TGTGCCAGCAGCGTAGTAGCAGGGAACGGAAACACCATATATTTT,CASSVVAGNGNTIYF
TRBJ2-2,TRBV7-2,TRBD2,.,TGTGCCAGCAGCCCCTATAGTAGCGGGACGACCGGGGAGCTGTTTTTT,CASSPYSSGTTGELFF
TRBJ1-2,TRBV11-2,TRBD1,.,TGTGCCAGCAGCTCGACCCGCTTGACGGAGACAGGGGGGTTTGGCTACACCTTC,CASSSTRLTETGGFGYTF